The entry below describes one T cell receptor (beta chain). The antigen remains unidentified. The data are from a study of beta chain features in type 1 diabetes. Investigators reverse transcribed all isolated RNA, so they sequenced expressed TCRB transcripts. Naive, central memory and regulatory T cell samples yielded about 4 million reads on average. Here immunoSEQ multiplex PCR was the method, and the copy in TCRdb shows in-frame clones only, minus some. The table includes 200,000 to 250,000 clones, approximately 14% detected once. Germline-derived CDR1 and CDR2 are SGHTA and FQGNSA. There are 18 residues in the CDR3. After removal of 5 bases from V and 2 bases from J, the junction contained 18 bases not matched to a gene. Researchers reported sorting CD4+ naive, central memory, regulatory and stem cell-like memory cells via CD45RO/CCR7/CD25/CD127/CD95/CD27. Notes on the study in general: More deletions and fewer insertions at VDJ junctions were seen in type 1 diabetes patients.

The TCR originated in a woman aged 40 to 49 in good health. This chain joins TRBV7-2 and TRBJ2-7; 7 bases match TRBD2. Material: naive CD4+ T cells from blood. In DNA form, the CDR3 reads TGTGCCAGCAGCCCCCACGGGCCGGGAGGAAGGGGAGCCTACGAGCAGTACTTC. It is translated as CASSPHGPGGRGAYEQYF.